The sequence of this T cell receptor beta chain was determined in a study of blood T cell repertoires in COVID-19. Study-wide context: From the United States, Italy and Spain came samples of acute and convalescent COVID-19.

The CDR3 has 16 amino acids. The germline CDR1 and CDR2 sequences are SQVTM and ANQGSEA. With V trimmed by 0 bases and J by 8 bases, 10 bases remained unmatched. Original analysis: Reference gene primer amplification yielded estimated nucleated cell counts. Here immunoSEQ multiplex PCR was the method, and the copy in TCRdb shows in-frame clones only, minus some. D and trimming come from the DNA, and the V and J calls and clone size come from that table. The sample has a few hundred thousand clones; 80% to 85% are singletons. The J gene is TRBJ2-1, the V gene TRBV29-1; 10 nucleotides line up with TRBD2. This TCR derives from a woman in her late teens or twenties with acute or convalescent COVID-19. The sample taken for sequencing was peripheral blood. The chain's CDR3 is CSVEDRASGSHDEQFF. For the CDR3, the DNA is TGCAGCGTTGAAGACCGGGCTAGCGGGAGCCACGATGAGCAGTTCTTC.